The sequence of this TCR beta chain was determined in a study of blood T cell repertoires in COVID-19. Across the study: Some COVID-19 samples were acute and others convalescent; all came from the United States, Italy and Spain. Sources were T cells, B-cell-depleted T cells, or PBMCs; the material itself was cDNA or gDNA.

Original processing notes: Estimation of nucleated cell counts relied on the amplification of reference gene primers. Sequencing used immunoSEQ multiplex PCR; TCRdb keeps in-frame clones, though not all of them. D and trimming come from the DNA, and the V and J calls and clone size come from that table. The sample carries fewer than 45,000 clones, 82% recorded once. This TCR was recovered from a human donor in a cohort sampled during active COVID-19. Sequenced sample: peripheral blood.

The CDR3 nucleotides read TGTGCCAGCAGTTTTATGGCAGGGGCCAATGTAGAGTACTTC. Amino acid sequence: CASSFMAGANVEYF. The chain uses TRBV28 and TRBJ2-7, with D tentatively TRBD1 (6 bases). The CDR3 is 14 residues long. Germline V gene data show CDR1 as MDHEN and CDR2 as SYDVKM. Trimming took off 3 bases at V and 11 bases at J, with 20 bases between the two ends.